This T cell receptor (beta chain) was sequenced during a study of OX40 agonist ivuxolimab in advanced cancers. As for the study in general: Ivuxolimab is an agonistic anti-OX40 (CD134) antibody, and patients were treated with it. Participants averaged about 60 years of age (range about 23 to 80) and were 82.7% male.

With respect to this clone: Its specificity is unknown.

Study-level findings and limits: Expanded clones were, on average, more numerous in CD8+ T cells than in CD4+.

TCRdb's table, derived via immunoSEQ multiplex PCR, lists solely in-frame clones and lacks some. In the table there are some 86,000 clones, around 94% of which are singletons. This TCR derives from an adult with an advanced solid tumor such as melanoma, head and neck, liver or kidney cancer. Sequencing used CD4+ or CD8+ T cells sorted from blood, obtained in a trial of the OX40 agonist ivuxolimab.

The CDR3, as DNA: TGTGCCAGCAGCCTTAATCCGGGACAAGGGGAAGGGGCCAACGTCCTGACTTTC. Translating gives CASSLNPGQGEGANVLTF. This rearrangement joins TRBV7-3 to TRBJ2-6, with D perhaps matching TRBD1 (6 bases). Trimming cost V 5 bases and J 4 bases, with 21 bases left between them. The CDR3 consists of 18 residues. CDR1 and CDR2 (germline): SGHTA, FQGTGA.